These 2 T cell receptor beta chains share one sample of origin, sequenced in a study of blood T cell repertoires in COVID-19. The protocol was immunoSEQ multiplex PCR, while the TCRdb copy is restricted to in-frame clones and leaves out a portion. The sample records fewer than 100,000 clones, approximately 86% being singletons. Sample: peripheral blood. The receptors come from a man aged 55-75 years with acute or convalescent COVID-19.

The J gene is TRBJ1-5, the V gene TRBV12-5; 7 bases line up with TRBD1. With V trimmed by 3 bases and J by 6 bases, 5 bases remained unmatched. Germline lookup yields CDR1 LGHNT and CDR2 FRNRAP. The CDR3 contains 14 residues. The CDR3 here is CASGLRDSRQPQHF. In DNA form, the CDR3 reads TGTGCTAGTGGTTTACGGGACAGTCGTCAGCCCCAGCATTTT.

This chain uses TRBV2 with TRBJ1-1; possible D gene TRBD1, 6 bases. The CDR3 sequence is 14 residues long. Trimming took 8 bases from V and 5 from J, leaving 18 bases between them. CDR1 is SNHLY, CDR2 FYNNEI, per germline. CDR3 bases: TGTGCCAGCCCCCGACAGGCGGCAAGTACTGAAGCTTTCTTT. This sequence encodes CASPRQAASTEAFF.